This TCR beta chain was sequenced in a study of naive and memory T cell subsets. After removal of 5 bases from V and 5 bases from J, the junction contained 7 bases not matched to a gene. CDR3 length: 15 amino acids. Germline CDR1 reads DFQATT; CDR2 reads SNEGSKA (reference sequence). Four PCR rounds used nested alpha and beta constant region primers plus the SP2 primer. TCRdb itself ran the UMI-ligation and nested PCR reads through MiXCR, one entry per CDR3 protein. Altogether 20,000 to 25,000 distinct CDR3 sequences are present, roughly 6% being singletons, with the ten largest covering 6.2%. This clonotype came up many times. Treatment described: skin biopsy from PPD injection site in Mantoux-positive individual. The library had UMIs added by 3' ligation of an oligonucleotide to TCR cDNA.

The material sequenced was skin, taken from a tuberculin skin test site. The V and J genes are TRBV20-1 and TRBJ1-6; 9 bases are shared with TRBD1. This clonotype originated in an adult in good health. CDR3: CSAPRTGDDNSPLHF. CDR3 DNA sequence: TGCAGTGCTCCCCGGACAGGGGACGATAATTCACCCCTCCACTTT.